What follows are 13 T cell receptor beta chains derived from one specimen sequenced in a study of cytomegalovirus exposure and HLA in healthy donors. With 60 Vbeta and 13 Jbeta primers, the PCR was carried out. Sequencing used immunoSEQ multiplex PCR; TCRdb keeps in-frame clones, though not all of them. The sample includes approximately 150,000 clones, more than 60% of them seen just once. Sequencing was carried out using PBMCs. All receptors come from a man younger than 30 in good health and CMV-seropositive.

This sequence joins TRBV28 and TRBJ2-1; 9 bases agree with TRBD2. The CDR3 extends over 17 amino acids. Germline V gene sequence: CDR1 MDHEN, CDR2 SYDVKM. The trim removed 3 bases at V and 8 bases at J, leaving 14 bases unmatched. The CDR3 DNA reads as TGTGCCAGCAGTTTTCCCTTGAGTAGCGGGAGTGTGGATGAGCAGTTCTTC. Translating it yields CASSFPLSSGSVDEQFF.

The chain recombines TRBV27 with TRBJ2-7, with TRBD1 as a possible D gene (6 bases). In germline, CDR1 is MNHEY, CDR2 SMNVEV (reference sequence). Deletions cut 1 base from V and 5 bases from J, with 9 bases between. This CDR3 contains 13 residues. The CDR3 spells CASSLFQGNEQYF. The CDR3 DNA sequence: TGTGCCAGCAGTTTATTTCAGGGGAACGAGCAGTACTTC.

The V gene is TRBV4-1, the J gene TRBJ2-7; no clear D. The CDR3 covers 15 residues. Trimming removed 0 bases from V and 3 bases from J, with 12 bases in between. The germline gives CDR1 MGHRA, CDR2 YSYEKL. CDR3 protein: CASSQDPRIRYEQYF. CDR3 sequence (DNA): TGCGCCAGCAGCCAAGACCCTAGGATCCGCTACGAGCAGTACTTC.

The table lists this clone with a few counts. The chain is built from TRBV6-5 and TRBJ1-2; 8 positions match TRBD1. Germline V gives CDR1 MNHEY, CDR2 SVGAGI. The CDR3 is 13 amino acids. The trim removed 6 bases at V and 5 bases at J, leaving 5 bases unmatched. The CDR3 protein is CASRQDRGYGYTF. In DNA, the CDR3 is TGTGCCAGCAGACAAGACAGGGGATATGGCTACACCTTC.

This clone was counted between two and nine times. The CDR3 loop reads CASSAVLADISTDTQYF. CDR3 in DNA: TGTGCCAGCAGTGCGGTCCTAGCGGATATAAGCACAGATACGCAGTATTTT. The V call is TRBV6-4, the J call TRBJ2-3; 7 nucleotides agree with TRBD2. From germline, CDR1 is MRHNA and CDR2 SNTAGT. V was pared by 4 bases and J by 0 bases, with 10 bases of the junction left unmatched. The CDR3 consists of 17 residues.

V and J are TRBV6-5 and TRBJ2-1; 7 bases are shared with TRBD1. Losses at the gene ends were 6 bases for V and 3 bases for J; bases not matched to a gene: 5. This CDR3 is 14 amino acids long. Per germline, CDR1 MNHEY and CDR2 SVGAGI. The CDR3 nucleotides are TGTGCCAGCAGGGAACGGGACAGCTACAATGAGCAGTTCTTC. Protein product: CASRERDSYNEQFF.

This chain uses TRBV29-1 with TRBJ1-1; TRBD1 might be the D (5 bases). The CDR3 loop spans 12 amino acids. Per the germline V gene, CDR1 is SQVTM and CDR2 is ANQGSEA. The V gene lost 5 bases and the J gene lost 4 bases, with 11 bases spanning the gap. CDR3 residues: CSVLLGGTEAFF. DNA for the CDR3: TGCAGCGTTTTATTGGGGGGCACTGAAGCTTTCTTT.

This clone was detected a few times. The genes are TRBV28 and TRBJ1-5; no reliable D call. CDR3 length: 12 residues. Germline V gives CDR1 MDHEN, CDR2 SYDVKM. Trimming removed 6 bases at V and 6 bases at J, with 9 bases between. The CDR3 region has the DNA TGTGCCAGCAGCCTCTATATTCAGCCCCAGCATTTT. Translation gives CASSLYIQPQHF.

J is TRBJ2-1 and V is TRBV4-2; D call uncertain. Germline V gives CDR1 LGHNA, CDR2 YNFKEQ. The CDR3 sequence is 13 residues long. Between the trimmed V and J ends, which lost 0 bases and 8 bases, there was a span of 8 bases. CDR3 coding DNA: TGTGCCAGCAGCCAAGATGTGCGCGATGAGCAGTTCTTC. It yields the protein CASSQDVRDEQFF.

The rearrangement uses TRBV28 and TRBJ1-4, with a possible D match to TRBD1 (5 bases). Germline V gene data show CDR1 as MDHEN and CDR2 as SYDVKM. CDR3 length: 15 residues. V lost 2 bases to trimming and J lost 8 bases, with 15 bases between them. Here the CDR3 DNA reads TGTGCCAGCAGTTTAGCAGGGCGTCCTCGGGAAAAACTGTTTTTT. It yields the protein CASSLAGRPREKLFF.

The chain uses TRBV7-8 and TRBJ2-7; 8 bases match TRBD1. The junction had 10 bases not matched to a gene; V was cut back by 3 bases and J by 6 bases. This CDR3 comprises 15 residues. Germline V lookup: CDR1 SGHVS, CDR2 FQNEAQ. The DNA for the CDR3 is TGTGCCAGCAGCTTTAACCGACAGGGGATGACCGAGCAGTACTTC. Translating it yields CASSFNRQGMTEQYF.

This clone showed up just a few times. The chain has TRBV7-9 and TRBJ2-5; tentative D call: TRBD1 (6 bases). The CDR3 is 15 amino acids. V was trimmed by 2 bases and J by 5 bases, leaving 15 bases between them. Germline-derived CDR1 and CDR2 are SEHNR and FQNEAQ (reference sequence). Here the CDR3 DNA reads TGTGCCAGCAGCTTAAGAGAGGGGGAGTGGGAGACCCAGTACTTC. Translation: CASSLREGEWETQYF.

V and J are TRBV27 and TRBJ1-5; D not certain. Deletions cut 3 bases from V and 1 base from J, with 7 bases between. The CDR3 totals 14 residues. Germline V gene data show CDR1 as MNHEY and CDR2 as SMNVEV (reference sequence). The CDR3 loop reads CASSLRESNQPQHF. The CDR3 DNA sequence: TGTGCCAGCAGTTTGAGGGAGAGCAATCAGCCCCAGCATTTT.